Each of the 17 T cell receptor beta chains below was sequenced from the same sample in a study of blood T cell repertoires in COVID-19 (dated by TCRdb to 2019 to 2021). Library preparation was by the immunoSEQ multiplex PCR assay. The source is immuneACCESS, and TCRdb retained only in-frame sequences with V and J called. Part of the clones is not carried over; for the studies checked, unresolved V genes explain less than half of this, and the remainder is unexplained. This sample lists tens of thousands of clones; 91% were detected once. Of the sample, about 1.9% falls within the top ten clones. Sequenced material: peripheral blood. Receptor source: a woman in her fifties or sixties in a cohort sampled during active COVID-19.

The chain couples TRBV5-1 to TRBJ2-7, with 7 bases aligning to TRBD2. The CDR3 length is 14 residues. The V gene's germline CDR1 is SGHRS and CDR2 YFSETQ. J gave up 4 bases and V 2 bases, and 6 bases lay outside the gene matches. The CDR3 region has the DNA TGCGCCAGCAGCTTCCGGGAGGCTCTATACGAGCAGTACTTC. Amino acids: CASSFREALYEQYF.

V usage is TRBV5-1 and J usage is TRBJ1-1; D is ambiguous. CDR3 length: 14 amino acids. V was shortened by 1 base and J by 0 bases, with 7 bases between the two germline ends. CDR1 and CDR2 from the germline V gene are SGHRS and YFSETQ. The CDR3: CASSLTGLNTEAFF. As DNA, the CDR3 is TGCGCCAGCAGCTTGACGGGTTTGAACACTGAAGCTTTCTTT.

This clone was seen only a few times. This chain uses TRBV5-8 with TRBJ2-7; maybe TRBD1 (6 bases). CDR1 is SGHTS and CDR2 is YDEGEE in the germline V gene. CDR3 length: 17 residues. Trimming left V 0 bases short and J 1 base short, with 17 bases between. The CDR3 protein is CASSLAFRTDDSYEQYF. Here the CDR3 DNA reads TGTGCCAGCAGCTTGGCCTTTAGGACAGATGATTCCTACGAGCAGTACTTC.

The rearrangement links TRBV18 to TRBJ2-5; no firm D call. This CDR3 is 12 amino acids long. V was clipped by 4 bases and J by 2 bases, with 5 bases between them. The germline CDR1 and CDR2 sequences are KGHSH and LQKENI. This CDR3 reads CASSRTQETQYF. The CDR3 nucleotides are TGTGCCAGCTCACGTACACAAGAGACCCAGTACTTC.

V usage is TRBV7-2 and J usage is TRBJ2-7; 10 bases line up with TRBD1. This CDR3 spans 15 amino acids. V lost 5 bases and J lost 3; bases outside the gene matches: 7. The germline V gene has CDR1 SGHTA and CDR2 FQGNSA. The CDR3 reads CASSRTGGFHYEQYF. The CDR3 coding sequence is TGTGCCAGCAGCCGGACAGGGGGATTTCACTACGAGCAGTACTTC.

V and J are TRBV2 and TRBJ2-6, with D possibly being TRBD2 (5 bases). V lost 6 bases and J lost 2, with 8 bases in between. Germline CDR1 reads SNHLY; CDR2 reads FYNNEI. The length of the CDR3 is 14 residues. CDR3 loop: CASRRVPGANVLTF. The CDR3 DNA sequence: TGTGCCAGCAGGAGGGTCCCTGGGGCCAACGTCCTGACTTTC. The variable domain in full, with the rest retrieved from reference TRBV2 and TRBJ2-6, is EPEVTQTPSHQVTQMGQEVILRCVPISNHLYFYWYRQILGQKVEFLVSFYNNEISEKSEIFDDQFSVERPDGSNFTLKIRSTKLEDSAMYFCASRRVPGANVLTFGAGSRLTVL.

The chain employs TRBV9 and TRBJ2-1, with D possibly TRBD1 on 5 matching bases. The CDR3 is 16 amino acids. V was shortened by 4 bases and J by 9 bases, with 23 bases between the two germline ends. Germline lookup yields CDR1 SGDLS and CDR2 YYNGEE. CDR3 amino acids: CASSQQSWGLFSEQFF. The CDR3 DNA reads as TGTGCCAGCAGCCAGCAGTCGTGGGGCCTCTTTAGTGAGCAGTTCTTC.

V is TRBV10-3 and J is TRBJ1-4; D is unclear. V gave up 6 bases and J gave up 7 bases, with 9 bases separating them. This CDR3 is built from 12 residues. The germline V gene has CDR1 ENHRY and CDR2 SYGVKD. DNA of the CDR3: TGTGCCATCAGCCCGGCGGGTGAAAAACTGTTTTTT. Translation gives CAISPAGEKLFF.

This clone was observed a single time. The V call is TRBV5-1, the J call TRBJ1-3; no definite D call. V was trimmed by 5 bases and J by 0 bases, leaving 6 bases between them. The CDR3 covers 13 residues. CDR1 SGHRS and CDR2 YFSETQ come from the germline V gene. The CDR3 loop reads CASRMSSGNTIYF. CDR3 bases: TGCGCCAGCAGGATGAGCTCTGGAAACACCATATATTTT. Full variable domain (rest looked up from reference TRBV5-1 and TRBJ1-3): KAGVTQTPRYLIKTRGQQVTLSCSPISGHRSVSWYQQTPGQGLQFLFEYFSETQRNKGNFPGRFSGRQFSNSRSEMNVSTLELGDSALYLCASRMSSGNTIYFGEGSWLTVV.

The rearrangement joins TRBV5-1 to TRBJ1-4; D remains ambiguous. The V end was cut by 4 bases, the J end by 12 bases, with 19 bases between. The germline CDR1 and CDR2 sequences are SGHRS and YFSETQ. CDR3 length: 14 amino acids. The CDR3 region is CASSPWRPWEELFF. As DNA, the CDR3 is TGCGCCAGCAGCCCGTGGCGACCATGGGAGGAACTGTTTTTT.

This chain connects TRBV6-5 to TRBJ2-7; D might be TRBD1 (5 bases). V lost 2 bases and J 3 bases, leaving 14 bases between the germline ends. Germline V gives CDR1 MNHEY, CDR2 SVGAGI. The length of the CDR3 is 15 residues. DNA for the CDR3: TGTGCCAGCAGTTACCTCCGGACAAATAACTACGAGCAGTACTTC. It codes for CASSYLRTNNYEQYF.

The genes are TRBV5-6 and TRBJ2-5, with D uncertain. This CDR3 is built from 16 residues. The V end was cut by 0 bases, the J end by 2 bases, with 14 bases between. From germline, CDR1 is SGHDT and CDR2 YYEEEE. The CDR3 sequence is CASSLASHHTQETQYF. CDR3 DNA sequence: TGTGCCAGCAGCTTGGCCTCCCACCACACGCAAGAGACCCAGTACTTC.

This clone came up once. The chain joins TRBV21-1 to TRBJ1-3; the tabulated D call, TRBD1, remains unverified against the DNA. TRBV21-1 is a pseudogene. The CDR3 runs 21 residues. CDR3 DNA sequence: TGTGCCAGCAGCAACGGTGGTTCAGGGACAGGGGATGATTTGACTGGAAACACCATATATTTT. Encoded protein: CASSNGGSGTGDDLTGNTIYF.

The chain combines TRBV3-1 (or the pseudogene TRBV3-2) with TRBJ2-7, with a weak D call TRBD1 (6 bases). V was cut by 4 bases and J by 7 bases, with 17 bases left in between. CDR3 length: 14 amino acids. CDR1 and CDR2 (germline): LGHDT, YNNKEL (reference sequence). The CDR3 region is CASSPSRTVKEQYF. DNA for the CDR3: TGTGCCAGCAGCCCCAGCCGGACAGTTAAGGAGCAGTACTTC.

The rearrangement uses TRBV30 and TRBJ1-3; D not certain. Trimming took 0 bases from V and 8 from J, leaving 5 bases between them. The CDR3 loop spans 11 amino acids. Germline V gene lookup returns CDR1 GTSNPN and CDR2 SVGIG (reference sequence). CDR3 in DNA: TGTGCCTGGAGTGTACAAGACACCATATATTTT. This codes for CAWSVQDTIYF.

This sequence joins TRBV5-1 and TRBJ2-1; TRBD2 agrees at 10 bases. The CDR3 is 15 amino acids. With 0 bases clipped from V and 7 bases from J, the junction kept 4 bases outside the gene matches. Per the germline V gene, CDR1 is SGHRS and CDR2 is YFSETQ. CDR3 DNA sequence: TGCGCCAGCAGCTTGGCGGCTAGCGGGGGAAATGAGCAGTTCTTC. This encodes CASSLAASGGNEQFF.

The V call is TRBV4-1, the J call TRBJ1-1; a weak D match, TRBD1 (6 bases). The length of the CDR3 is 15 residues. Trimming shortened V by 0 bases and J by 1 base, and 9 bases separated the two germline ends. Germline V CDR1 and CDR2: MGHRA, YSYEKL. The DNA for the CDR3 is TGCGCCAGCAGCCAAGAAATACAGGGGAACACTGAAGCTTTCTTT. Translation gives CASSQEIQGNTEAFF.